Listed here are 20 T cell receptor beta chains from one sample, sequenced in a study of blood T cell repertoires in COVID-19. Data came from immunoSEQ multiplex PCR; TCRdb stores just in-frame clones and leaves some out. The table includes roughly 260,000 clones, more than 75% detected once. What was sequenced was peripheral blood. The receptor set was obtained from a woman in her 50s with acute or convalescent COVID-19.

This clone appeared a few times. The rearrangement uses TRBV12-3 or TRBV12-4 and TRBJ2-1; 7 bases map to TRBD2. J lost 13 bases, V lost 7 bases, and 10 bases had no gene match. This CDR3 is 12 amino acids long. The DNA of the CDR3 is TGTGCCAGCATCCGCGGGAGAGGCGGACAGTTCTTC. Translating gives CASIRGRGGQFF.

The J gene is TRBJ2-3, the V gene TRBV7-2; 8 bases align to TRBD2. CDR3 size: 15 residues. Losses at the gene ends were 5 bases for V and 6 bases for J; bases not matched to a gene: 10. Germline values: CDR1 SGHTA, CDR2 FQGNSA. CDR3 nucleotide sequence: TGTGCCAGCAGCCCTTGGACTAGCCCCGGGGATACGCAGTATTTT. This sequence encodes CASSPWTSPGDTQYF. Looking up the rest from reference TRBV7-2 and TRBJ2-3 gives the full variable domain: GAGVSQSPSNKVTEKGKDVELRCDPISGHTALYWYRQSLGQGLEFLIYFQGNSAPDKSGLPSDRFSAERTGGSVSTLTIQRTQQEDSAVYLCASSPWTSPGDTQYFGPGTRLTVL.

V usage is TRBV24-1 and J usage is TRBJ2-1; tentative D call: TRBD2 (6 bases). From germline, CDR1 is KGHDR and CDR2 SFDVKD. Trimming left V 4 bases short and J 8 bases short, with 14 bases between. This CDR3 is built from 14 residues. The CDR3 DNA reads as TGTGCCACCAGTGAAGCCAGAGGGGACTATGAGCAGTTCTTC. It is translated as CATSEARGDYEQFF.

The rearrangement uses TRBV28 and TRBJ2-5; a weak D match, TRBD1 (6 bases). The CDR3 has 16 residues. The V end lost 6 bases, the J end lost 7 bases, and 24 bases lay between the germline ends. Per germline, CDR1 MDHEN and CDR2 SYDVKM. CDR3 sequence reads: CASSPAGTIGDGTQYF. As DNA, the CDR3 is TGTGCCAGCAGCCCGGCCGGGACAATCGGTGACGGGACCCAGTACTTC.

The V gene is TRBV27, the J gene TRBJ2-7, with 8 nucleotides matching TRBD2. Germline lookup yields CDR1 MNHEY and CDR2 SMNVEV (reference sequence). The CDR3 loop spans 17 amino acids. After removal of 6 bases from V and 4 bases from J, the junction contained 17 bases not matched to a gene. CDR3 sequence (DNA): TGTGCCAGCAGCCCGGGGGGGGCGGGAGCTAGACAGTACGAGCAGTACTTC. It yields the protein CASSPGGAGARQYEQYF.

The V call is TRBV7-2, the J call TRBJ2-4; D uncertain. Germline assignment: CDR1 SGHTA and CDR2 FQGNSA. The CDR3 spans 14 residues. V shed 5 bases and J shed 0 bases, with 8 bases lying between them. CDR3 residues: CASSPQLAKNIQYF. Written as DNA, the CDR3 is TGTGCCAGCAGCCCACAGCTAGCCAAAAACATTCAGTACTTC.

The chain uses TRBV7-2 and TRBJ2-1, with TRBD2 matching over 10 bases. Germline V gene sequence: CDR1 SGHTA, CDR2 FQGNSA. There are 15 residues in the CDR3. V lost 4 bases to trimming and J lost 8 bases; unmatched junction nucleotides: 8. In nucleotides, the CDR3 is TGTGCCAGCAGCTCTACTAGCGGGAATTTCGATGAGCAGTTCTTC. Translating it yields CASSSTSGNFDEQFF.

This chain joins TRBV14 and TRBJ1-1; possibly TRBD1 for D (6 bases). The CDR3 runs to 14 residues. Trimming took 4 bases from V and 5 from J, leaving 14 bases between them. Germline loops: CDR1 SGHDN, CDR2 FVKESK. The CDR3 DNA reads as TGTGCCAGCAGCCTTTTACAGGGAGCGACTGAAGCTTTCTTT. Its translation: CASSLLQGATEAFF. The complete variable domain, with remaining parts taken from reference TRBV14 and TRBJ1-1, reads EAGVTQFPSHSVIEKGQTVTLRCDPISGHDNLYWYRRVMGKEIKFLLHFVKESKQDESGMPNNRFLAERTGGTYSTLKVQPAELEDSGVYFCASSLLQGATEAFFGQGTRLTVV.

The chain recombines TRBV5-1 with TRBJ1-1; a weak D match, TRBD1 (5 bases). V was clipped by 4 bases and J by 9 bases, with 22 bases between them. The CDR3 sequence is 15 residues long. Germline V gene lookup returns CDR1 SGHRS and CDR2 YFSETQ. Written as DNA, the CDR3 is TGCGCCAGCAGCCCTTCCCGGGGGGGGGACGAGCAAGCTTTCTTT. It specifies CASSPSRGGDEQAFF. Based on the CDR3 plus reference TRBV5-1 and TRBJ1-1, the full variable domain is KAGVTQTPRYLIKTRGQQVTLSCSPISGHRSVSWYQQTPGQGLQFLFEYFSETQRNKGNFPGRFSGRQFSNSRSEMNVSTLELGDSALYLCASSPSRGGDEQAFFGQGTRLTVV.

This clone was observed a few times. J is TRBJ1-2 and V is TRBV15; D is uncertain. The CDR3 consists of 15 residues. Between the trimmed V and J ends, which lost 1 base and 7 bases, there was a span of 16 bases. Germline CDR1 and CDR2: LNHNV and YYDKDF (reference sequence). For the CDR3, the DNA is TGTGCCACCAGCAGAGTTCCAGAGGGTGCATTTGGCTACACCTTC. Translation: CATSRVPEGAFGYTF.

This clone was detected a few times. This chain connects TRBV7-6 to TRBJ2-7, with 14 bases lining up with TRBD2. Trimming took 5 bases from V and 4 from J; bases not matched to a gene: 7. CDR1 and CDR2 (germline): SGHVS, FNYEAQ. This CDR3 spans 16 amino acids. CDR3 amino acids: CASSPWTSGRRYEQYF. The CDR3 bases are TGTGCCAGCAGCCCATGGACTAGCGGGAGGAGATACGAGCAGTACTTC.

The rearrangement links TRBV7-2 to TRBJ2-1; perhaps TRBD2 as D (6 bases). This CDR3 spans 16 amino acids. CDR1 and CDR2 (germline): SGHTA, FQGNSA. V was cut by 1 base and J by 4 bases, with 14 bases left in between. The CDR3 DNA follows: TGTGCCAGCAGCTTAGTTGCTCGGGGGAATTACAATGAGCAGTTCTTC. This encodes CASSLVARGNYNEQFF.

The genes are TRBV27 and TRBJ2-1, with 7 bases lining up with TRBD2. CDR1 and CDR2 from the germline V gene are MNHEY and SMNVEV (reference sequence). The CDR3 has 15 residues. V shed 3 bases, J shed 2 bases, and the junction held 4 bases outside the gene matches. The CDR3 DNA reads TGTGCCAGCAGTTTCCGCGGGAGCACCTACAATGAGCAGTTCTTC. Its protein product is CASSFRGSTYNEQFF.

The chain uses TRBV13 and TRBJ2-1; 15 nucleotides line up with TRBD2. V lost 4 bases, J lost 10 bases, and 8 bases stayed unmatched. The CDR3 length is 16 residues. The germline V gene encodes CDR1 PRHDT and CDR2 FYEKMQ (reference sequence). The CDR3 DNA reads as TGTGCCAGCAGCTCCAACATCGGGACTAGCGGGAGGGAGCAGTTCTTC. As protein: CASSSNIGTSGREQFF. Variable domain in full (rest from reference TRBV13 and TRBJ2-1): AAGVIQSPRHLIKEKRETATLKCYPIPRHDTVYWYQQGPGQDPQFLISFYEKMQSDKGSIPDRFSAQQFSDYHSELNMSSLELGDSALYFCASSSNIGTSGREQFFGPGTRLTVL.

The chain couples TRBV7-8 to TRBJ2-7; 10 bases align to TRBD2. With 0 bases clipped from V and 0 bases from J, the junction kept 2 bases outside the gene matches. Germline lookup yields CDR1 SGHVS and CDR2 FQNEAQ. The CDR3 extends over 16 amino acids. The CDR3 coding sequence is TGTGCCAGCAGCTTAGCGAGCGGGGGGGCCTCCTACGAGCAGTACTTC. Translated, it gives CASSLASGGASYEQYF.

The chain combines TRBV7-6 with TRBJ2-5, with 7 bases matching TRBD1. The J segment lost 3 bases and the V segment lost 5 bases, leaving 6 bases of the junction unmatched. The CDR3 extends over 14 amino acids. CDR1 is SGHVS, CDR2 FNYEAQ, per germline. CDR3 in amino acids: CASSQLGTEETQYF. The DNA for the CDR3 is TGTGCCAGCAGCCAACTGGGGACAGAAGAGACCCAGTACTTC. Full variable domain (remainder filled in from reference TRBV7-6 and TRBJ2-5): GAGVSQSPRYKVTKRGQDVALRCDPISGHVSLYWYRQALGQGPEFLTYFNYEAQQDKSGLPNDRFSAERPEGSISTLTIQRTEQRDSAMYRCASSQLGTEETQYFGPGTRLLVL.

This rearrangement joins TRBV25-1 to TRBJ1-1; the match to TRBD1 covers 10 bases. V gave up 0 bases and J gave up 4 bases; unmatched junction bases: 5. This CDR3 has 16 residues. Germline assignment: CDR1 MGHDK and CDR2 SYGVNS. In DNA, the CDR3 is TGTGCCAGCAGTGAATATGCGGGGACAGGGGTCACTGAAGCTTTCTTT. Amino acid sequence: CASSEYAGTGVTEAFF.

V is TRBV5-1 and J is TRBJ1-1; D unclear. The CDR3 has 14 amino acids. Germline V gene lookup returns CDR1 SGHRS and CDR2 YFSETQ. V was shortened by 0 bases and J by 2 bases, with 8 bases between the two germline ends. The CDR3: CASSLAPENTEAFF. Here the CDR3 DNA reads TGCGCCAGCAGCTTGGCCCCAGAAAACACTGAAGCTTTCTTT.

The V call is TRBV4-1, the J call TRBJ2-7; the match to TRBD2 covers 7 bases. CDR1 and CDR2 from the germline V gene are MGHRA and YSYEKL. Germline trimming cut 1 base from V and 0 bases from J; bases unmatched to any gene: 6. The CDR3 is 16 amino acids. This CDR3 is CASSQGNRGSSYEQYF. Here the CDR3 DNA reads TGCGCCAGCAGCCAAGGAAATCGCGGGAGCTCCTACGAGCAGTACTTC.

This chain links TRBV4-2 with TRBJ2-7; 9 bases are shared with TRBD1. Unmatched junction bases numbered 8, after V lost 2 bases and J lost 6 bases. This CDR3 spans 15 amino acids. Germline V lookup: CDR1 LGHNA, CDR2 YNFKEQ. Here the CDR3 reads CASSQTGTGRREQYF. As DNA, the CDR3 is TGTGCCAGCAGCCAAACCGGGACAGGGAGACGCGAGCAGTACTTC.